Sequencing of this T cell receptor (beta chain) was carried out in a study of blood T cell repertoires in COVID-19 (dated by TCRdb to the early 2020s). For the wider study: Samples covering the acute and convalescent phases of COVID-19 were provided by collaborators in the United States, Italy and Spain. HLA class I and class II types, where available, came from metadata supplied by the sample provider rather than from assay-based typing. Deeply sampled blood TCRbeta repertoires from subjects exposed to, actively infected with, or recovered from COVID-19 were included in the dataset. The sample metadata nearly always contained a de-identified subject ID, COVID-19 status, age in years and sex. The repertoires were released in a freely available public database intended as a resource for research on the immune response to SARS-CoV-2. The samples were drawn from the first 160 participants of the ongoing ImmuneRACE study and from over 950 subjects provided by 6 global collaborators. The prospective study material was composed of cDNA or gDNA derived from T cells, B-cell-depleted T cells, or PBMCs.

At one collaborating source in Seattle, patients were enrolled during active infection and were followed longitudinally through the course of disease. The collaborating institutions used their own protocols to collect whole blood in K2EDTA tubes. For TCRbeta analysis, collaborators shipped samples in one of three forms: frozen whole blood, isolated PBMCs, or DNA extracted from either of those sample types. Overall study results and their limits: How much clinical and demographic metadata was included differed by source and by participant, and the metadata was provided uncurated.

TCRbeta CDR3 regions were amplified from genomic DNA by means of the immunoSEQ Assay, a bias-controlled multiplex PCR. The study's own analysis went as follows. The number of nucleated cells in each sample was estimated by amplification of reference gene primers within the assay. To quantify the absolute abundance of each unique TCRbeta CDR3 rearrangement, sequence reads were collapsed and filtered. Productive Simpson clonality was computed per sample as the square root of Simpson's diversity index over productive rearrangements. The clones in this table, taken by TCRdb from immuneACCESS, are in-frame only. Not every clone is retained; where verified, under half of the shortfall comes from an unresolved V gene, and the cause of the rest is unknown. Clone size and V and J calls were adopted from that table, with D and trimming inferred from the DNA. Within this sample are about 24,000 clones, with around 90% of them counted one time only. The ten most abundant clones make up approximately 25% of the sample.

With regard to this clone: Its recognized antigen is unknown. Base qualities are not provided; no much larger clone lies one nucleotide away.

Sequenced input: peripheral blood. The source is a man in his 70s with COVID-19, enrolled during active disease.

CDR3 reads: CASSLGGTVNQPQHF. The DNA sequence is TGCGCCAGCAGCTTGGGGGGGACAGTTAATCAGCCCCAGCATTTT. Recombination joined TRBV5-1 with TRBJ1-5; TRBD1 matches 7 bases in the middle. Its CDR3 holds 15 amino acids, cysteine through phenylalanine. Of all the DNA, just the CDR3 is kept, 45 bases in frame from base 1. The V end gives up 0 bases and the J end 4 bases, leaving 4 bases in the junction not matched to a gene. CDR1 and CDR2, per the germline V gene, are SGHRS and YFSETQ.